These 27 T cell receptor beta chains were all obtained from the same sample, sequenced in a study of beta chain features in type 1 diabetes. Study-wide results and caveats: In every one of the four CD4+ subsets, TCRB CDR3s were moderately but significantly shorter in Type 1 diabetes patients.

Their antigen targets remain unknown. The authors reverse transcribed all of the isolated RNA, so sequencing captured expressed TCRB transcripts. Repertoires were generated with immunoSEQ multiplex PCR, while TCRdb's copy carries only in-frame clones and drops some. The data contain 500,000 to 650,000 clones, around 12% of them seen just once; the ten biggest clones take up over 0.1%. Sequenced input: naive CD4+ T cells from blood. Receptor source: a man younger than 40 with type 1 diabetes.

The chain has TRBV7-9 and TRBJ2-7; TRBD1 aligns across 11 bases. The ends lost 3 bases at V and 0 bases at J; junction bases unmatched: 7. Per germline, CDR1 SEHNR and CDR2 FQNEAQ (reference sequence). The CDR3 length is 17 residues. CDR3 DNA: TGTGCCAGCAGCTTCCTGACTGGACAGGGGGCCTCCTACGAGCAGTACTTC. Translation gives CASSFLTGQGASYEQYF.

In DNA, the CDR3 is TGTGCCATCAGTGCTCGACAGGCCGACTCCTACAATGAGCAGTTCTTC. Protein product: CAISARQADSYNEQFF. This chain links TRBV10-3 with TRBJ2-1, with D perhaps TRBD1 (6 bases). The CDR3 totals 16 residues. V lost 4 bases and J lost 0, with 13 bases in between. Germline V gives CDR1 ENHRY, CDR2 SYGVKD.

This clone was counted between two and nine times. The chain uses TRBV4-3 and TRBJ2-2; 7 positions match TRBD1. V lost 4 bases to trimming and J lost 5 bases; unmatched junction nucleotides: 13. This CDR3 spans 17 amino acids. CDR1 and CDR2 from the germline V gene are LGHNA and YSLEER. This chain's CDR3 is CASSPFGTAVYTGELFF. The DNA for the CDR3 is TGCGCCAGCAGCCCTTTCGGGACAGCGGTTTATACCGGGGAGCTGTTTTTT.

This chain's CDR3 is CASRSTGGETQYF. In nucleotides, the CDR3 is TGTGCCAGCAGATCGACGGGAGGGGAGACCCAGTACTTC. The chain carries TRBV14 and TRBJ2-5, with 8 bases lining up with TRBD2. This CDR3 region has 13 residues. Trimming at V came to 6 bases and at J to 5 bases, leaving 5 bases not matched to a gene. CDR1 and CDR2 (germline): SGHDN, FVKESK. Full variable domain (outside the CDR3, taken from reference TRBV14 and TRBJ2-5): EAGVTQFPSHSVIEKGQTVTLRCDPISGHDNLYWYRRVMGKEIKFLLHFVKESKQDESGMPNNRFLAERTGGTYSTLKVQPAELEDSGVYFCASRSTGGETQYFGPGTRLLVL.

The chain couples TRBV5-1 to TRBJ2-7; D possibly corresponds to TRBD1 (6 bases). Germline V CDR1 and CDR2: SGHRS, YFSETQ. This CDR3 contains 16 residues. V was clipped by 4 bases and J by 7 bases, with 24 bases between them. The CDR3 DNA reads TGCGCCAGCAGCCCTGACGCAGGGGCCCCTTTGGGAGAGCAGTACTTC. Protein: CASSPDAGAPLGEQYF.

This clone showed up just a few times. The chain uses TRBV18 and TRBJ2-1, with a tentative D call TRBD2 (6 bases). The germline V gene encodes CDR1 KGHSH and CDR2 LQKENI. The CDR3 loop spans 15 amino acids. The V end lost 2 bases, the J end lost 5 bases, and 13 bases lay between the germline ends. The CDR3 nucleotides are TGTGCCAGCTCACCAAGGGCGGGGAGTGACAATGAGCAGTTCTTC. Residues: CASSPRAGSDNEQFF.

This clone was counted only a few times. The rearrangement joins TRBV6-5 to TRBJ1-1; D call uncertain. This CDR3 is 12 amino acids long. Germline CDR1 and CDR2: MNHEY and SVGAGI. Trimming shortened V by 6 bases and J by 4 bases, and 9 bases separated the two germline ends. CDR3 sequence (DNA): TGTGCCAGCAGCAGTAGTTTCACTGAAGCTTTCTTT. It is translated as CASSSSFTEAFF.

The table lists this clone with a few counts. The V and J genes are TRBV5-6 and TRBJ2-1; tentative D call: TRBD2 (5 bases). The CDR3 spans 17 residues. Trimming cost V 1 base and J 4 bases, with 18 bases left between them. Per germline, CDR1 SGHDT and CDR2 YYEEEE. The CDR3 DNA reads as TGTGCCAGCAGCTTGATCAGTCCGGGGTCGGGGTACAATGAGCAGTTCTTC. It yields the protein CASSLISPGSGYNEQFF.

The chain has TRBV6-5 and TRBJ1-5; D remains ambiguous. This CDR3 is built from 15 residues. The germline gives CDR1 MNHEY, CDR2 SVGAGI. The V end was cut by 0 bases, the J end by 3 bases, with 9 bases between. The CDR3 DNA sequence: TGTGCCAGCAGTTACTCGAGCGTTGACAATCAGCCCCAGCATTTT. It translates to CASSYSSVDNQPQHF.

This chain connects TRBV27 to TRBJ2-1; possibly TRBD1 or TRBD2 for D (5 bases each). This CDR3 region has 14 residues. Germline CDR1 reads MNHEY; CDR2 reads SMNVEV (reference sequence). V lost 4 bases and J lost 5, with 12 bases in between. CDR3 DNA: TGTGCCAGCAGTTCCTCCCGAGGGGACAATGAGCAGTTCTTC. This codes for CASSSSRGDNEQFF.

The chain combines TRBV19 with TRBJ2-7, with unresolved D. The germline gives CDR1 LNHDA, CDR2 SQIVND (reference sequence). Trimming left V 1 base short and J 3 bases short, with 7 bases between. The CDR3 has 13 residues. CDR3 in amino acids: CASSIGPVYEQYF. For the CDR3, the DNA is TGTGCCAGTAGTATAGGACCGGTCTACGAGCAGTACTTC.

This clone was counted between two and nine times. V usage is TRBV10-3 and J usage is TRBJ2-1, with 7 bases identical to TRBD2. Germline trimming cut 4 bases from V and 1 base from J; bases unmatched to any gene: 10. The V gene's germline CDR1 is ENHRY and CDR2 SYGVKD. This CDR3 comprises 17 residues. CDR3 sequence (DNA): TGTGCCATCAGTGGTGCCCCCAGGGAGGGGTCCTACAATGAGCAGTTCTTC. Residues: CAISGAPREGSYNEQFF.

V usage is TRBV11-3 and J usage is TRBJ1-1; a possible D gene is TRBD1 (6 bases). The germline gives CDR1 SGHNT, CDR2 YENEEA. V shed 3 bases and J shed 6 bases, with 20 bases lying between them. This CDR3 contains 16 residues. CDR3 coding DNA: TGTGCCAGCAGCTTCCCTCAGGGGCAGGGAAGACCTGAAGCTTTCTTT. Its translation: CASSFPQGQGRPEAFF.

The gene calls are TRBV11-2 and TRBJ2-3; D unresolved. This CDR3 contains 15 residues. From germline, CDR1 is SGHAT and CDR2 FQNNGV. The germline V and J ends were trimmed by 5 bases and 0 bases, with 12 bases remaining between them. The CDR3 is CASSPNGQSTDTQYF. CDR3 coding DNA: TGTGCCAGCAGCCCAAACGGCCAAAGCACAGATACGCAGTATTTT.

This clone was seen a few times. This chain links TRBV18 with TRBJ2-5; D remains unclear. V shed 6 bases and J shed 5 bases, with 13 bases lying between them. The CDR3 has 13 residues. Germline CDR1 reads KGHSH; CDR2 reads LQKENI. The CDR3: CASSVIEWETQYF. The CDR3 coding sequence is TGTGCCAGCTCGGTGATAGAATGGGAGACCCAGTACTTC.

This chain joins TRBV30 and TRBJ1-4; 9 nucleotides line up with TRBD1. This CDR3 spans 13 amino acids. The germline gives CDR1 GTSNPN, CDR2 SVGIG (reference sequence). The J segment lost 8 bases and the V segment lost 5 bases, leaving 6 bases of the junction unmatched. CDR3 nucleotides: TGTGCCTGGTCGGACAGGGGTAGGGAAAAACTGTTTTTT. It specifies CAWSDRGREKLFF. Full variable domain (remainder filled in from reference TRBV30 and TRBJ1-4): SQTIHQWPATLVQPVGSPLSLECTVEGTSNPNLYWYRQAAGRGLQLLFYSVGIGQISSEVPQNLSASRPQDRQFILSSKKLLLSDSGFYLCAWSDRGREKLFFGSGTQLSVL.

The table lists this clone with a few counts. The chain recombines TRBV25-1 with TRBJ1-1; D ambiguous. Germline CDR1 reads MGHDK; CDR2 reads SYGVNS. The CDR3 covers 13 residues. V was pared by 2 bases and J by 0 bases, with 4 bases between. The CDR3 DNA reads as TGTGCCAGCAGTGAAAACGTGAACACTGAAGCTTTCTTT. This codes for CASSENVNTEAFF. Combining the CDR3 with reference TRBV25-1 and TRBJ1-1 gives the whole variable domain EADIYQTPRYLVIGTGKKITLECSQTMGHDKMYWYQQDPGMELHLIHYSYGVNSTEKGDLSSESTVSRIRTEHFPLTLESARPSHTSQYLCASSENVNTEAFFGQGTRLTVV.

This rearrangement joins TRBV19 to TRBJ2-5; 9 bases agree with TRBD2. The CDR3 spans 17 residues. Germline values: CDR1 LNHDA, CDR2 SQIVND (reference sequence). With V trimmed by 1 base and J by 1 base, 7 bases remained unmatched. The CDR3 DNA sequence: TGTGCCAGTAGTATAGGAGGTAGCGGGGGCCTCCAAGAGACCCAGTACTTC. It codes for CASSIGGSGGLQETQYF.

This clone was seen a few times. V usage is TRBV28 and J usage is TRBJ2-7; D is tentatively TRBD1 or TRBD2 (5 bases each). The CDR3 consists of 14 residues. The germline gives CDR1 MDHEN, CDR2 SYDVKM. The germline V and J ends were trimmed by 2 bases and 0 bases, with 8 bases remaining between them. CDR3 sequence reads: CASSLGGYSYEQYF. CDR3 in DNA: TGTGCCAGCAGTTTAGGGGGTTACTCCTACGAGCAGTACTTC.

The chain carries TRBV19 and TRBJ2-3; no clear D gene. Trimming removed 6 bases at V and 0 bases at J, with 16 bases between. The CDR3 runs to 16 residues. CDR1 is LNHDA, CDR2 SQIVND, per germline (reference sequence). DNA of the CDR3: TGTGCCAGTAGCGCTATCTTGCAACCAAGCACAGATACGCAGTATTTT. As protein: CASSAILQPSTDTQYF.

V gene TRBV6-5 combines with J gene TRBJ2-7; D unclear. The germline V and J ends were trimmed by 5 bases and 12 bases, with 20 bases remaining between them. CDR3 length equals 13 residues. Germline CDR1 MNHEY, CDR2 SVGAGI. The chain's CDR3 is CASSPVRTGQRYF. The CDR3 DNA is TGTGCCAGCAGTCCCGTGCGGACGGGTCAGCGGTACTTC.

A few counts support this clone. The chain links TRBV28 to TRBJ2-6; 8 bases are shared with TRBD1. CDR1 is MDHEN, CDR2 SYDVKM, per germline. This CDR3 comprises 16 residues. Germline trimming cut 3 bases from V and 2 bases from J; bases unmatched to any gene: 3. The CDR3 sequence is CASSFRGRPGANVLTF. CDR3 sequence (DNA): TGTGCCAGCAGTTTCAGGGGGCGACCTGGGGCCAACGTCCTGACTTTC. Supplemented by reference TRBV28 and TRBJ2-6, the full variable domain reads DVKVTQSSRYLVKRTGEKVFLECVQDMDHENMFWYRQDPGLGLRLIYFSYDVKMKEKGDIPEGYSVSREKKERFSLILESASTNQTSMYLCASSFRGRPGANVLTFGAGSRLTVL.

V and J are TRBV18 and TRBJ1-1, with TRBD1 matching 11 bases. The CDR3 has 16 residues. The V gene end was trimmed by 6 bases and the J gene end by 5 bases; junction bases not matched to a gene: 11. Germline loops: CDR1 KGHSH, CDR2 LQKENI. CDR3 protein: CASSLGQGALGTEAFF. CDR3 coding DNA: TGTGCCAGCTCTCTAGGACAGGGGGCCCTGGGGACTGAAGCTTTCTTT.

This clone was recorded a few times. The chain combines TRBV30 with TRBJ1-5; maybe TRBD1 (6 bases). The CDR3 consists of 13 residues. V lost 2 bases, J lost 5 bases, and 10 bases lay in between. Germline values: CDR1 GTSNPN, CDR2 SVGIG (reference sequence). CDR3 in DNA: TGTGCCTGGAGTCCAGACAGGCATCAGCCCCAGCATTTT. Translation gives CAWSPDRHQPQHF. Full variable domain (rest looked up from reference TRBV30 and TRBJ1-5): SQTIHQWPATLVQPVGSPLSLECTVEGTSNPNLYWYRQAAGRGLQLLFYSVGIGQISSEVPQNLSASRPQDRQFILSSKKLLLSDSGFYLCAWSPDRHQPQHFGDGTRLSIL.

This clone occurred a few times. The chain is built from TRBV4-3 and TRBJ1-4; TRBD1 agrees at 8 bases. The CDR3 runs to 16 residues. V trimming: 0 bases; J trimming: 7 bases; junction bases outside the gene matches: 7. From germline, CDR1 is LGHNA and CDR2 YSLEER. The CDR3 DNA follows: TGCGCCAGCAGCCAAGACCGCAGGGGGCGAGGTGAAAAACTGTTTTTT. As protein: CASSQDRRGRGEKLFF.

This chain joins TRBV15 and TRBJ2-1; weak D call: TRBD1 (5 bases). V gave up 0 bases and J gave up 15 bases, with 12 bases separating them. This CDR3 spans 12 amino acids. The germline V gene encodes CDR1 LNHNV and CDR2 YYDKDF (reference sequence). Here the CDR3 reads CATSRDKKDTFF. Here the CDR3 DNA reads TGTGCCACCAGCAGAGATAAAAAGGACACGTTCTTC.

The V call is TRBV5-6, the J call TRBJ2-7, with D perhaps TRBD1 (6 bases). Trimming pared 3 bases from V and 0 bases from J, leaving 10 bases between. This CDR3 is 14 amino acids long. From germline, CDR1 is SGHDT and CDR2 YYEEEE. The CDR3 here is CASSSQGTSYEQYF. The CDR3 DNA follows: TGTGCCAGCAGCTCACAGGGAACCTCCTACGAGCAGTACTTC.